Detailed here is one T cell receptor (beta chain). Its antigen is not identified. This CDR3 spans 13 amino acids. Germline values: CDR1 SNHLY, CDR2 FYNNEI. J was trimmed by 5 bases and V by 6 bases; bases with no gene match: 4. These data are taken from a study of cytomegalovirus exposure and HLA in healthy donors. Study summary: Both the 120 validation repertoires and the roughly 700 first-cohort repertoires used the same platform, as reported by a later analysis. Study-level points and caveats: CMV antigen specificity was confirmed in vitro for three CMV-associated chains.

Sequencing was performed with immunoSEQ multiplex PCR; in TCRdb, only in-frame clones are kept and a portion is missing. Counted here are tens of thousands of clones, 94% occurring once; the ten biggest clones make up about 0.6%. The chain uses TRBV2 and TRBJ2-1, with 7 bases aligning to TRBD1. This TCR was sampled from a woman younger than 30 in good health and CMV-seronegative. Sequencing was done on a sample of PBMCs. The CDR3 DNA follows: TGTGCCAGCAGCCAAGACAGGGACAATGAGCAGTTCTTC. Translated, it gives CASSQDRDNEQFF.